Listed here are 5 T cell receptor beta chains from one sample, sequenced in a study of Ad26.COV2.S vaccination and SARS-CoV-2 variants (dated by TCRdb to about 2021). Interpreted using the paper, the treatment or condition label stands for: roughly 19 received Ad26.COV2.S at low or high dose, single or two shots; about 5 received placebo; per-sample allocation not given. For vaccine and placebo recipients, repertoires were sequenced using samples collected on day 63 after the first injection. The library was made by the immunoSEQ multiplex PCR assay. TCRdb stores this immuneACCESS table with in-frame sequences only. Part of the clones is absent; in the studies checked, under half of the shortfall reflects unresolved V genes, and no reason is known for the rest. This sample comprises a few hundred thousand clones, about four fifths of them detected only once. The leading ten clones occupy about 7.4% of the sample.

The sequencing used peripheral blood, collected in a trial of Ad26.COV2.S vaccine versus placebo. These receptors were obtained from a person aged 18-65 years who received the Ad26.COV2.S COVID-19 vaccine or a placebo.

This clone was picked up one time. The chain has TRBV3-1 (or the pseudogene TRBV3-2) and TRBJ1-2, with 9 bases lining up with TRBD1. Germline V gene lookup returns CDR1 LGHDT and CDR2 YNNKEL (reference sequence). The CDR3 has 14 residues. With 6 bases clipped from V and 8 bases from J, the junction kept 10 bases outside the gene matches. This CDR3 is CASRGTGGSDGYTF. DNA for the CDR3: TGTGCCAGCAGGGGCACAGGGGGCTCTGACGGCTACACCTTC.

There are a few counts of this clone. The chain links TRBV2 to TRBJ2-2; maybe TRBD2 (5 bases). The CDR3 is 13 amino acids. CDR1 is SNHLY, CDR2 FYNNEI, per germline. The ends were cut back, 6 bases at V and 8 bases at J, with 13 bases in the middle. CDR3 amino acids: CASRNSGLGELFF. The CDR3 nucleotides are TGTGCCAGCAGAAACAGCGGTTTAGGGGAGCTGTTTTTT.

The genes are TRBV3-1 (or the pseudogene TRBV3-2) and TRBJ2-5; no clear D gene. CDR3 length equals 15 residues. Germline V CDR1 and CDR2: LGHDT, YNNKEL (reference sequence). Trimming stripped 4 bases from V and 2 bases from J, with 14 bases between. The CDR3 is CASSPPPGGQETQYF. In DNA form, the CDR3 reads TGTGCCAGCAGCCCCCCCCCGGGTGGACAAGAGACCCAGTACTTC.

CDR3 amino acids: CASSSGFVDTQYF. As DNA, the CDR3 is TGTGCCAGCAGCTCAGGGTTTGTAGATACGCAGTATTTT. This sequence joins TRBV12-3 or TRBV12-4 and TRBJ2-3, with a weak D call TRBD1 (5 bases). With 6 bases removed from V and 5 bases from J, the gap between germline ends came to 12 bases. The CDR3 extends over 13 amino acids.

V gene TRBV19 combines with J gene TRBJ2-1; a possible D gene is TRBD2 (6 bases). V shed 5 bases and J shed 4 bases, with 12 bases lying between them. This CDR3 has 14 residues. CDR1 and CDR2 (germline): LNHDA, SQIVND (reference sequence). The CDR3 spells CASSSTSSYNEQFF. CDR3 bases: TGTGCCAGTAGTTCTACTAGCTCATACAATGAGCAGTTCTTC.